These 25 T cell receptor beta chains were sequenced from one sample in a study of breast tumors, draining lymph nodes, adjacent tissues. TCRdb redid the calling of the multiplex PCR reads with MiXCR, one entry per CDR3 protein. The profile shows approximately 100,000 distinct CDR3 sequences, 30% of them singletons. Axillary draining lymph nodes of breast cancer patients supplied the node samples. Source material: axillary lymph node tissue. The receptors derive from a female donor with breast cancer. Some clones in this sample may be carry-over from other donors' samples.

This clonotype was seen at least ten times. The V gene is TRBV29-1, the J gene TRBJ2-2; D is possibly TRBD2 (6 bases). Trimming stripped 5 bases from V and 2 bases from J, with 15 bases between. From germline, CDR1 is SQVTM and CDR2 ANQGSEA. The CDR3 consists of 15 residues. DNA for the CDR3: TGCAGCGTTAAGATTTGGGGGGTAAACACCGGGGAGCTGTTTTTT. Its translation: CSVKIWGVNTGELFF.

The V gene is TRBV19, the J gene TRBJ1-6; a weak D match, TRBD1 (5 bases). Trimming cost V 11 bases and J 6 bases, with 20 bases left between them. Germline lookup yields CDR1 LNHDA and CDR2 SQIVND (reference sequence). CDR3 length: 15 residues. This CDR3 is CASVSGGTGNSPLHF. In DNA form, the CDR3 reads TGTGCCTCCGTAAGCGGGGGGACTGGTAATTCACCCCTCCACTTT.

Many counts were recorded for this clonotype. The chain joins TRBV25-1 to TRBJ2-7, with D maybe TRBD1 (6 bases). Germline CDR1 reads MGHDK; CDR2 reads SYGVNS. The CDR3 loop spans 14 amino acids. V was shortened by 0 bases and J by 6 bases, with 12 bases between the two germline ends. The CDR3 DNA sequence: TGTGCCAGCAGTGAATATATCCCAGGGGCCGAGCAGTACTTC. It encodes CASSEYIPGAEQYF.

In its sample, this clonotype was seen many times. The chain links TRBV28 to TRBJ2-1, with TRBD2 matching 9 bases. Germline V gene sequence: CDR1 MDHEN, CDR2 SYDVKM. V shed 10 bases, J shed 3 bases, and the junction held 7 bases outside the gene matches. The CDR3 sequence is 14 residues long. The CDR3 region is CATRSGSNYNEQFF. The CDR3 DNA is TGTGCCACCCGTAGCGGGAGTAACTACAATGAGCAGTTCTTC.

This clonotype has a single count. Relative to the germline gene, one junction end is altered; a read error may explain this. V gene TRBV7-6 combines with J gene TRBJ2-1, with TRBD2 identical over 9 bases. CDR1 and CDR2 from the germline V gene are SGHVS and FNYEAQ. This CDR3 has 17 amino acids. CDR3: CASSLRAAGGPYSEQFF. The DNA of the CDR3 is TGTGCCAGCAGCTTAAGGGCAGCGGGAGGCCCCTACAGTGAGCAGTTCTTC.

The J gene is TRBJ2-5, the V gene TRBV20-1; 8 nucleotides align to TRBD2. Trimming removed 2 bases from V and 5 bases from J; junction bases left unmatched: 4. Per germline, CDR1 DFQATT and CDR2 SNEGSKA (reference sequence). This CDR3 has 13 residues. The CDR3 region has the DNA TGCAGTGCTAGAAATTCGGGGGGGGAGACCCAGTACTTC. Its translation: CSARNSGGETQYF.

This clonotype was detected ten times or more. CDR3 nucleotide sequence: TGTGCCAGTAGTATGGAGGGTAGGGGCTACACCTTC. Amino acid sequence: CASSMEGRGYTF. The chain employs TRBV19 and TRBJ1-2, with no clear D. V lost 3 bases and J lost 8, with 10 bases in between. This CDR3 spans 12 amino acids. From germline, CDR1 is LNHDA and CDR2 SQIVND (reference sequence).

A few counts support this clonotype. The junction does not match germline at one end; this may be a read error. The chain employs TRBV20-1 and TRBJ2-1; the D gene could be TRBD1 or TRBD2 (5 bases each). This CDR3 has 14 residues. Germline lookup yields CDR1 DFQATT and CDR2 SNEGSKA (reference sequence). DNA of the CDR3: TGCAGTGCTAGGGGGACGATCTCCTACACTGAGCAGTTCTTC. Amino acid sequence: CSARGTISYTEQFF.

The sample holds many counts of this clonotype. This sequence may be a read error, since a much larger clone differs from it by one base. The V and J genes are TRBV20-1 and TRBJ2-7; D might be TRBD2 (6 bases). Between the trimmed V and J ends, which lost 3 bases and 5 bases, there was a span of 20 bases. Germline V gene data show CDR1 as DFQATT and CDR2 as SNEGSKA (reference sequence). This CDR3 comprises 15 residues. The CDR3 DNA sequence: TGCAGTGCTAGCGGAGGGCGGAGGGCTTCTAACGAGCAGTACTTC. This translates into CSASGGRRASNEQYF.

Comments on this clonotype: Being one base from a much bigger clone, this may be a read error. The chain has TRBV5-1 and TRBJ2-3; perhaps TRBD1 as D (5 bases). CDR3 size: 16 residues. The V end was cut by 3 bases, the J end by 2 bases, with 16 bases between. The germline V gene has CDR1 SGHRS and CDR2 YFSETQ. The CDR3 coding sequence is TGCGCCAGCAGCTCCTTTATTGGGGCAAACACAGATACGCAGTATTTT. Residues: CASSSFIGANTDTQYF.

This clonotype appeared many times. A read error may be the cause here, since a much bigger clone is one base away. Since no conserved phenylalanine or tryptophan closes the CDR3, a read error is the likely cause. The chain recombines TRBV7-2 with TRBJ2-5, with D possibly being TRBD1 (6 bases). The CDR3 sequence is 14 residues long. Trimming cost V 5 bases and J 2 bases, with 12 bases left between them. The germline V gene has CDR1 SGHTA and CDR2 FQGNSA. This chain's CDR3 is CASSPGQTQETQYL. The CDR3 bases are TGTGCCAGCAGCCCGGGACAAACTCAAGAGACCCAGTACCTC.

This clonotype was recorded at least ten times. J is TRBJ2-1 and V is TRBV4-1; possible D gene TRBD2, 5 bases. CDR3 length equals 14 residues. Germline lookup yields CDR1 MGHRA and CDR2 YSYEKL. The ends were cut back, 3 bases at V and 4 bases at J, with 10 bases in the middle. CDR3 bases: TGCGCCAGCAGCCACCTCGGGGTATACAATGAGCAGTTCTTC. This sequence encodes CASSHLGVYNEQFF.

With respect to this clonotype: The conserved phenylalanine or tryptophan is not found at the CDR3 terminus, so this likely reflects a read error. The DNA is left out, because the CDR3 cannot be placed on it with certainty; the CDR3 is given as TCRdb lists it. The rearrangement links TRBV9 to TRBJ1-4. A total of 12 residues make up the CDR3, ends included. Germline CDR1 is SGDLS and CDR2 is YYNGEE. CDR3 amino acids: CASSGMTQGIVA.

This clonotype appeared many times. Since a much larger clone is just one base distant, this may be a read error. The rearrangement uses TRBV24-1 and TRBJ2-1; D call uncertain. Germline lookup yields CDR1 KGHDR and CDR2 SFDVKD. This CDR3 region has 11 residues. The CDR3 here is CATSDWNEQLF. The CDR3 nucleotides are TGTGCCACCAGTGATTGGAATGAGCAGCTCTTC.

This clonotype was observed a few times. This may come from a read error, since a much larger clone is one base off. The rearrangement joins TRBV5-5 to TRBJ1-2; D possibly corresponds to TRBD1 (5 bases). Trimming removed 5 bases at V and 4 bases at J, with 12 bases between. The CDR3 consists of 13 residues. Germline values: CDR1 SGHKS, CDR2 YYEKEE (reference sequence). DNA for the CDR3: TGTGCCAGCAGAAAGGACACCTCCTATGGCTACACCTTC. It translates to CASRKDTSYGYTF.

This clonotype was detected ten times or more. In nucleotides, the CDR3 is TGTGCCATACAGGGGGGTAACTATGGCTACACCTTC. It specifies CAIQGGNYGYTF. This chain joins TRBV10-3 and TRBJ1-2, with 8 bases identical to TRBD1. With 9 bases clipped from V and 1 base from J, the junction kept 1 base outside the gene matches. The germline V gene encodes CDR1 ENHRY and CDR2 SYGVKD. This CDR3 spans 12 amino acids.

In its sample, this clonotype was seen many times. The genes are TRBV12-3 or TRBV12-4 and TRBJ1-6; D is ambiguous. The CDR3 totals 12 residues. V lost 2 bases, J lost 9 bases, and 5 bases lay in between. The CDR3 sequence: CASSLPGSPLHF. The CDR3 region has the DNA TGTGCCAGCAGTTTACCGGGTTCACCCCTCCACTTT.

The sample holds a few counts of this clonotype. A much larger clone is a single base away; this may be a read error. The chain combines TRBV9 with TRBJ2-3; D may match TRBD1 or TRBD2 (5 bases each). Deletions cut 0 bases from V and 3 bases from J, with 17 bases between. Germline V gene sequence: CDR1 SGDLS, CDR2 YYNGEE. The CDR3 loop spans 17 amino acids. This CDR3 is CASSVDEWDGVTDTQYF. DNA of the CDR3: TGTGCCAGCAGCGTAGATGAATGGGACGGGGTTACAGATACGCAGTATTTT.

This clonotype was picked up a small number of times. DNA for the CDR3: TGTGCCAGCTCACGGGGCGGATCCTCTGGAAACACCATATATTTT. Translating it yields CASSRGGSSGNTIYF. This chain connects TRBV18 to TRBJ1-3; tentative D call: TRBD1 (5 bases). Germline CDR1 and CDR2: KGHSH and LQKENI. V was cut by 4 bases and J by 0 bases, with 10 bases left in between. The CDR3 sequence is 15 residues long.

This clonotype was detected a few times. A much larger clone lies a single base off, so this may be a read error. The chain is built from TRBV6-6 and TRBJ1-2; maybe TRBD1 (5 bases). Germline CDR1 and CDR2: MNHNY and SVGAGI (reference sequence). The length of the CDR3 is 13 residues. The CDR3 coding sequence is TGTGCCAGCAGTCCCAGGTCGGGGGACTCTTACGCCTTC. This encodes CASSPRSGDSYAF.

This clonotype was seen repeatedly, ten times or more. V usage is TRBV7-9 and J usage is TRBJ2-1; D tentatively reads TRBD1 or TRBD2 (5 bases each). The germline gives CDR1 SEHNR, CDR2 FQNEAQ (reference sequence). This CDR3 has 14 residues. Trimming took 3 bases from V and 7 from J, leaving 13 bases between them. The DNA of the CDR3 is TGTGCCAGCAGCTTGCGGGCAGGGCAGAATGAGCAGTTCTTC. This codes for CASSLRAGQNEQFF.

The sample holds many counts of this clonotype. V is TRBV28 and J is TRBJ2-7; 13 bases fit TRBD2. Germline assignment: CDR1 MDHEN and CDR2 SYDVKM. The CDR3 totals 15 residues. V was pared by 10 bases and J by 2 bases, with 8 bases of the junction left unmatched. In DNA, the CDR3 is TGTGCCACTCTTCGACTAGCGGGAGGACCCTACGAGCAGTACTTC. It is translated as CATLRLAGGPYEQYF.

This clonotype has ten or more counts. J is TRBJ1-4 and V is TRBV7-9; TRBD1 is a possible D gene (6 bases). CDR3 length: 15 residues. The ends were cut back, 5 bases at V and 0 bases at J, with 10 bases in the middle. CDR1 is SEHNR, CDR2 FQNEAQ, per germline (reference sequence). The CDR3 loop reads CASSPGQPTNEKLFF. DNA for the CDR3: TGTGCCAGCAGCCCCGGACAGCCAACTAATGAAAAACTGTTTTTT.

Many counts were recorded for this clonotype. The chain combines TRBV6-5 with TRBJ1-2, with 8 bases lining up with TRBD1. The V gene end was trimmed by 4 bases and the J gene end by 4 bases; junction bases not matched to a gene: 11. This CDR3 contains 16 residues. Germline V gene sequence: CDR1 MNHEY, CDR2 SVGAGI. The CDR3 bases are TGTGCCAGCAGTTCCCCGGACAGACAGGGGCGCTATGGCTACACCTTC. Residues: CASSSPDRQGRYGYTF.

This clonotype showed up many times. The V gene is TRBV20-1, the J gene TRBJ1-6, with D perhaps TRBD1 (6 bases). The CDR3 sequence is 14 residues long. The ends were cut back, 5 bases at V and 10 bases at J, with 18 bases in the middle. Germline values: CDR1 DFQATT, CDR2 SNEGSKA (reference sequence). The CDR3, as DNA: TGCAGTGCTCCTCTTTTAGGGGGAGGGTCACCCCTCCACTTT. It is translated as CSAPLLGGGSPLHF.